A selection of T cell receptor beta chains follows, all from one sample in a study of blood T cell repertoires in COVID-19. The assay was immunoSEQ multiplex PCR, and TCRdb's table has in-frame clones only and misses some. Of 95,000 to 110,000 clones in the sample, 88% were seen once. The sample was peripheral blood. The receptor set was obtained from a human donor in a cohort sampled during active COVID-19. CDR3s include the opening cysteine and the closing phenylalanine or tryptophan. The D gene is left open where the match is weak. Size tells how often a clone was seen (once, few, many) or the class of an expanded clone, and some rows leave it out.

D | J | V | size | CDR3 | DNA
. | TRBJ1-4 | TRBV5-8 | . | CASSLDRRDEKLFF | TGTGCCAGCAGCTTGGACAGGAGAGATGAAAAACTGTTTTTT
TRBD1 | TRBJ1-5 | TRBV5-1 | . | CASSSGDRGNQPQHF | TGCGCCAGCAGCTCCGGGGACAGGGGCAATCAGCCCCAGCATTTT
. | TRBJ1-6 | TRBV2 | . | CASSYGQLYNSPLHF | TGTGCCAGCAGCTACGGACAGCTCTATAATTCACCCCTCCACTTT
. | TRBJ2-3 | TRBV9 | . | CASSVLAASTDTQYF | TGTGCCAGCAGCGTCCTAGCTGCGAGCACAGATACGCAGTATTTT
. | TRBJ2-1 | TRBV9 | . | CASSLHQEDEQFF | TGTGCCAGCAGTTTACACCAGGAAGATGAGCAGTTCTTC
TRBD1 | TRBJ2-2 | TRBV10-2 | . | CASSGRDRGQFYTGELFF | TGCGCCAGCAGTGGCCGGGACAGGGGGCAGTTTTACACCGGGGAGCTGTTTTTT
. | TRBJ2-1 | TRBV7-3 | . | CASSLRRSSYNEQFF | TGTGCCAGCAGCTTAAGGCGGAGCTCCTACAATGAGCAGTTCTTC
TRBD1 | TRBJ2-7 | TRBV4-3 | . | CASSQEIKRQGAHEQYF | TGCGCCAGCAGCCAAGAGATCAAGAGACAGGGGGCCCACGAGCAGTACTTC
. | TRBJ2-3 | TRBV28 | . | CASSLYGSRTDTQYF | TGTGCCAGCAGTTTATACGGGAGTCGTACAGATACGCAGTATTTT
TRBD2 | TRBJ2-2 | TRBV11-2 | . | CASSFGLAGGTGELFF | TGTGCCAGCAGCTTTGGACTAGCGGGAGGTACCGGGGAGCTGTTTTTT
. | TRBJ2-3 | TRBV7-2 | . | CASSLAVWGPTDTQYF | TGTGCCAGCAGCTTAGCGGTTTGGGGGCCAACAGATACGCAGTATTTT
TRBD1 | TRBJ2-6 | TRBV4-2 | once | CASSQVDRAPGANVLTF | TGTGCCAGCAGCCAAGTGGACAGGGCGCCCGGGGCCAACGTCCTGACTTTC
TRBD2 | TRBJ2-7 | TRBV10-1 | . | CASSGGLAGEMAW | TGCGCCAGCAGTGGGGGACTAGCGGGAGAAATGGCGTGG
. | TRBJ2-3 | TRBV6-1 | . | CASSEVTDTQYF | TGTGCCAGCAGTGAAGTAACAGATACGCAGTATTTT
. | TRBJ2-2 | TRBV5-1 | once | CASSLGPGANTGELFF | TGCGCCAGCAGCTTGGGACCGGGGGCGAACACCGGGGAGCTGTTTTTT
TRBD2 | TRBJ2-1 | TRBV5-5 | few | CASSLVVLAGALSGNEQFF | TGTGCCAGCAGCTTGGTCGTACTAGCGGGGGCCCTGTCTGGCAATGAGCAGTTCTTC
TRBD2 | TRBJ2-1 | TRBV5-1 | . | CASSFSSGSYNEQFF | TGCGCCAGCAGCTTCTCCAGCGGGAGTTACAATGAGCAGTTCTTC
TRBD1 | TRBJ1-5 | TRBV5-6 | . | CASSFYFLGTGNQPQHF | TGTGCCAGCAGCTTCTATTTTCTGGGGACAGGCAATCAGCCCCAGCATTTT
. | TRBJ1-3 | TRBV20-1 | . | CSATRGNTIYF | TGCAGTGCTACCCGGGGAAACACCATATATTTT
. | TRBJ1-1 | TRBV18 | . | CASSSVRNTEAFF | TGTGCCAGCTCTTCCGTTCGGAACACTGAAGCTTTCTTT
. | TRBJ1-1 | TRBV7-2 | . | CASSLGSQWATEAFF | TGTGCCAGCAGCTTAGGTAGTCAGTGGGCCACTGAAGCTTTCTTT
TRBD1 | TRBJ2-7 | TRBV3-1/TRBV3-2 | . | CASTRGTGPYEQYF | TGTGCCAGCACTCGGGGGACAGGGCCTTACGAGCAGTACTTC
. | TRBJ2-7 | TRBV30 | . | CAWTAGGYEQYF | TGTGCCTGGACCGCCGGAGGCTACGAGCAGTACTTC
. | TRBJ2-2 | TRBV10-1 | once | CASSVLLAGELFF | TGCGCCAGCAGTGTGTTACTAGCCGGGGAGCTGTTTTTT
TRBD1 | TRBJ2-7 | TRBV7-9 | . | CASSLADRGSYF | TGTGCCAGCAGCTTAGCGGACAGGGGATCGTACTTC
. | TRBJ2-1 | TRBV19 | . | CASSIPGRHFEQFF | TGTGCCAGTAGTATCCCCGGGAGACACTTTGAGCAGTTCTTC
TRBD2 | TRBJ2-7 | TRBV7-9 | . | CASSPRRTSGSVRYEQYF | TGTGCCAGCAGCCCAAGGCGGACTAGCGGGAGTGTCCGCTACGAGCAGTACTTC